What follows are 30 T cell receptor beta chains derived from one specimen sequenced in a study of cytomegalovirus exposure and HLA in healthy donors. It was with 60 Vbeta and 13 Jbeta primers that the PCR ran. Some clones are missing from TCRdb's copy, which holds only in-frame ones; the method was immunoSEQ multiplex PCR. The sample carries some 200,000 clones, 75% to 90% recorded once. Sequenced material: PBMCs. These receptor sequences come from a man aged 35-49 years in good health and CMV-seropositive.

The J gene is TRBJ2-7, the V gene TRBV2, with 7 bases identical to TRBD1. CDR1 and CDR2 from the germline V gene are SNHLY and FYNNEI. This CDR3 comprises 13 residues. Trimming cost V 3 bases and J 9 bases; bases outside gene matches: 8. The CDR3 sequence: CASSDAGGDGQYF. CDR3 sequence (DNA): TGTGCCAGCAGTGACGCAGGGGGTGACGGGCAGTACTTC.

The rearrangement links TRBV7-9 to TRBJ1-1; D is unclear. Germline CDR1 reads SEHNR; CDR2 reads FQNEAQ (reference sequence). Trimming cost V 1 base and J 1 base, with 13 bases left between them. CDR3 length: 16 amino acids. CDR3 residues: CASSLGSGTPNTEAFF. CDR3 coding DNA: TGTGCCAGCAGCTTAGGGTCGGGAACTCCGAACACTGAAGCTTTCTTT.

V gene TRBV28 combines with J gene TRBJ1-2; 8 nucleotides align to TRBD1. The V gene end was trimmed by 3 bases and the J gene end by 8 bases; junction bases not matched to a gene: 8. Germline V lookup: CDR1 MDHEN, CDR2 SYDVKM. The CDR3 extends over 14 amino acids. CDR3 sequence reads: CASSFRTGTGGYTF. As DNA, the CDR3 is TGTGCCAGCAGTTTTAGGACAGGGACGGGGGGCTACACCTTC.

The V call is TRBV9, the J call TRBJ1-2; 10 nucleotides line up with TRBD1. V shed 3 bases, J shed 4 bases, and the junction held 6 bases outside the gene matches. The CDR3 runs to 15 residues. The germline gives CDR1 SGDLS, CDR2 YYNGEE. CDR3 sequence: CASSAIRDRGYGYTF. In DNA, the CDR3 is TGTGCCAGCAGCGCGATCAGGGACAGGGGCTATGGCTACACCTTC.

The chain uses TRBV13 and TRBJ2-5; possibly TRBD1 for D (7 bases). The CDR3 is made up of 15 amino acids. V gave up 1 base and J gave up 7 bases, with 16 bases separating them. Germline CDR1 reads PRHDT; CDR2 reads FYEKMQ (reference sequence). The CDR3 nucleotides read TGTGCCAGCAGCTTAGTCCCAGGGGGGATAGGGACCCAGTACTTC. Its translation is CASSLVPGGIGTQYF.

V gene TRBV4-1 combines with J gene TRBJ2-7; 7 bases map to TRBD1. Trimming at V came to 0 bases and at J to 2 bases, leaving 4 bases not matched to a gene. The CDR3 has 15 amino acids. The V gene's germline CDR1 is MGHRA and CDR2 YSYEKL. The CDR3 sequence: CASSQEGQLPYEQYF. Here the CDR3 DNA reads TGCGCCAGCAGCCAAGAGGGACAGCTTCCCTACGAGCAGTACTTC.

The chain combines TRBV7-9 with TRBJ1-1; 7 nucleotides line up with TRBD1. CDR3 length equals 16 residues. The J segment lost 4 bases and the V segment lost 4 bases, leaving 12 bases of the junction unmatched. Germline V gene sequence: CDR1 SEHNR, CDR2 FQNEAQ (reference sequence). CDR3 protein: CASSSQQGLVGTEAFF. In DNA, the CDR3 is TGTGCCAGCAGCTCCCAACAGGGGTTGGTCGGCACTGAAGCTTTCTTT.

The chain carries TRBV6-4 and TRBJ2-1, with TRBD2 identical over 11 bases. The CDR3 runs to 14 residues. J was trimmed by 9 bases and V by 3 bases; bases with no gene match: 4. Germline values: CDR1 MRHNA, CDR2 SNTAGT. The DNA of the CDR3 is TGTGCCAGCAGTGAACTAGCGGGGGCTGGTGAGCAGTTCTTC. Residues: CASSELAGAGEQFF.

This clone showed up just a few times. The chain carries TRBV9 and TRBJ2-1; 7 bases are shared with TRBD2. In germline, CDR1 is SGDLS, CDR2 YYNGEE. The junction had 1 base not matched to a gene; V was cut back by 5 bases and J by 5 bases. The CDR3 is 12 amino acids. Written as DNA, the CDR3 is TGTGCCAGCAGGCGGGGGAACAATGAGCAGTTCTTC. Protein: CASRRGNNEQFF.

The V and J genes are TRBV11-1 and TRBJ1-6; 8 nucleotides match TRBD1. This CDR3 contains 14 residues. The V gene's germline CDR1 is SGHAT and CDR2 FQDESV (reference sequence). V shed 5 bases, J shed 5 bases, and the junction held 2 bases outside the gene matches. In DNA form, the CDR3 reads TGTGCCAGCAGCCGGACAGGGAATAATTCACCCCTCCACTTT. Encoded protein: CASSRTGNNSPLHF.

V usage is TRBV2 and J usage is TRBJ2-1; 11 positions agree with TRBD2. CDR3 length: 16 residues. CDR1 and CDR2 from the germline V gene are SNHLY and FYNNEI. Trimming removed 3 bases from V and 2 bases from J; junction bases left unmatched: 3. CDR3 loop: CASSDGTSGPYNEQFF. For the CDR3, the DNA is TGTGCCAGCAGTGACGGGACTAGCGGCCCCTACAATGAGCAGTTCTTC.

This chain connects TRBV5-6 to TRBJ2-5; D perhaps matches TRBD2 (5 bases). This CDR3 has 17 residues. V was cut by 0 bases and J by 2 bases, with 17 bases left in between. Germline CDR1 is SGHDT and CDR2 is YYEEEE. The CDR3 reads CASSLAGVGWGQETQYF. In nucleotides, the CDR3 is TGTGCCAGCAGCTTGGCCGGGGTAGGCTGGGGTCAAGAGACCCAGTACTTC.

The chain couples TRBV25-1 to TRBJ1-2; perhaps TRBD1 as D (6 bases). The germline V gene encodes CDR1 MGHDK and CDR2 SYGVNS. This CDR3 region has 14 residues. Trimming shortened V by 6 bases and J by 7 bases, and 18 bases separated the two germline ends. CDR3 sequence reads: CASSQKNRASGYTF. CDR3 DNA sequence: TGTGCCAGCAGCCAGAAGAACAGGGCATCTGGCTACACCTTC.

The rearrangement uses TRBV10-2 and TRBJ2-7; TRBD1 matches at 7 bases. Germline lookup yields CDR1 WSHSY and CDR2 SAAADI. CDR3 length equals 15 residues. V lost 6 bases and J lost 0; bases outside the gene matches: 8. CDR3 nucleotides: TGCGCCAGCAGACCCGGGACAGTGAGCTCCTACGAGCAGTACTTC. Protein: CASRPGTVSSYEQYF.

This clone showed up just a few times. The gene calls are TRBV11-2 and TRBJ2-7, with a weak D call TRBD1 (5 bases). The germline CDR1 and CDR2 sequences are SGHAT and FQNNGV. The germline V and J ends were trimmed by 0 bases and 2 bases, with 8 bases remaining between them. This CDR3 comprises 14 residues. CDR3 coding DNA: TGTGCCAGCAGCTTAGATCAGGGTCCCTACGAGCAGTACTTC. Protein: CASSLDQGPYEQYF.

The genes are TRBV9 and TRBJ1-3; tentatively, D is TRBD1 (5 bases). This CDR3 is 17 amino acids long. Germline CDR1 and CDR2: SGDLS and YYNGEE. V lost 0 bases to trimming and J lost 4 bases, with 17 bases between them. As DNA, the CDR3 is TGTGCCAGCAGCGTAGCTACAAATGGCAGGGCCGGAAACACCATATATTTT. Its protein product is CASSVATNGRAGNTIYF.

The CDR3 protein is CASLGEGGNIQYF. The DNA for the CDR3 is TGTGCCAGCCTCGGGGAGGGGGGAAACATTCAGTACTTC. This chain links TRBV2 with TRBJ2-4; D may be TRBD2 (7 bases). This CDR3 comprises 13 residues. In germline, CDR1 is SNHLY, CDR2 FYNNEI. V was shortened by 8 bases and J by 6 bases, with 14 bases between the two germline ends.

This clone was observed a few times. V and J are TRBV6-5 and TRBJ1-5, with D unresolved. Germline V CDR1 and CDR2: MNHEY, SVGAGI. The ends were cut back, 6 bases at V and 10 bases at J, with 19 bases in the middle. The CDR3 has 14 amino acids. In DNA, the CDR3 is TGTGCCAGCAGAAACGACCAGCGAGCGTCACCCCAGCATTTT. Its protein product is CASRNDQRASPQHF.

This chain links TRBV30 with TRBJ2-5; 8 bases map to TRBD1. The DNA end lines up better with TRBJ2-7; the J call may be wrong. The CDR3 totals 13 residues. The germline CDR1 and CDR2 sequences are GTSNPN and SVGIG (reference sequence). The CDR3 reads CAWSVDRGYEQYF. The CDR3, as DNA: TGTGCCTGGAGTGTAGACAGGGGCTACGAGCAGTACTTC.

This clone was observed once. V is TRBV19 and J is TRBJ1-1; D perhaps matches TRBD1 (5 bases). This CDR3 spans 12 amino acids. V lost 7 bases to trimming and J lost 3 bases, with 9 bases between them. Germline CDR1 and CDR2: LNHDA and SQIVND (reference sequence). CDR3 region: CASKAGYTEAFF. DNA of the CDR3: TGTGCCAGTAAGGCAGGGTACACTGAAGCTTTCTTT.

The V and J genes are TRBV6-1 and TRBJ2-1, with D hard to call. Looked up from germline, CDR1 is MNHNS and CDR2 is SASEGT. V was pared by 3 bases and J by 7 bases, with 13 bases between. The CDR3 has 14 amino acids. The CDR3 sequence: CASSDGDIRNEQFF. The CDR3 DNA follows: TGTGCCAGCAGTGACGGCGACATTAGGAATGAGCAGTTCTTC.

For this clone: A junction end diverges from the germline sequence, so it may reflect a read error. Other nucleotide sequences in the sample specify the same CDR3. J is TRBJ2-5 and V is TRBV7-7; 10 nucleotides match TRBD2. The CDR3 runs to 17 residues. Per the germline V gene, CDR1 is SSHAT and CDR2 is FNYEAQ (reference sequence). This CDR3 is CASSLASGSGGKETQYF. The CDR3 DNA is TGTGCTAGCAGCTTGGCTAGCGGGAGCGGCGGGAAAGAGACCCAGTACTTC.

This chain joins TRBV7-9 and TRBJ2-5, with TRBD2 identical over 11 bases. CDR1 is SEHNR and CDR2 is FQNEAQ in the germline V gene (reference sequence). Trimming at V came to 8 bases and at J to 7 bases, leaving 9 bases not matched to a gene. This CDR3 has 14 amino acids. This CDR3 reads CASGLAGGGATQYF. CDR3 bases: TGTGCCAGCGGGCTAGCGGGGGGCGGGGCGACCCAGTACTTC.

Only a few counts were recorded for this clone. CDR3 in amino acids: CASSQEPAGSSYEQYF. As DNA, the CDR3 is TGCGCCAGCAGCCAAGAGCCAGCGGGGTCCTCCTACGAGCAGTACTTC. The rearrangement uses TRBV4-3 and TRBJ2-7, with 7 bases identical to TRBD2. The V gene's germline CDR1 is LGHNA and CDR2 YSLEER. CDR3 size: 16 residues. J was trimmed by 0 bases and V by 0 bases; bases with no gene match: 5.

The chain combines TRBV29-1 with TRBJ2-5; possible D gene TRBD1, 5 bases. The CDR3 length is 10 residues. Germline V gene lookup returns CDR1 SQVTM and CDR2 ANQGSEA. Trimming pared 7 bases from V and 7 bases from J, leaving 10 bases between. The CDR3 coding sequence is TGCAGCGCAAAAAGGGGGACCCAGTACTTC. Protein: CSAKRGTQYF.

V is TRBV6-5 and J is TRBJ2-7; TRBD2 aligns across 8 bases. The J segment lost 5 bases and the V segment lost 4 bases, leaving 10 bases of the junction unmatched. Germline V gene data show CDR1 as MNHEY and CDR2 as SVGAGI. This CDR3 contains 15 residues. The CDR3 spells CASSSRTSRPHEQYF. The CDR3 DNA reads as TGTGCCAGCAGTTCTAGGACTAGCCGACCCCACGAGCAGTACTTC.

This chain uses TRBV14 with TRBJ2-1; D gene unclear. Germline values: CDR1 SGHDN, CDR2 FVKESK. The CDR3 is 11 residues long. V lost 0 bases, J lost 10 bases, and 4 bases lay in between. The CDR3 coding sequence is TGTGCCAGCAGCCAAGATCTCGAGCAGTTCTTC. Its protein product is CASSQDLEQFF.

The chain has TRBV10-1 and TRBJ2-1; 7 bases line up with TRBD2. With 3 bases clipped from V and 9 bases from J, the junction kept 5 bases outside the gene matches. CDR3 length: 13 amino acids. The germline gives CDR1 WNHNN, CDR2 SYGVQD (reference sequence). The CDR3 sequence: CASSDGLEGEQFF. As DNA, the CDR3 is TGCGCCAGCAGTGACGGACTAGAGGGTGAGCAGTTCTTC.

This rearrangement joins TRBV18 to TRBJ1-3; no reliable D call. Germline V gives CDR1 KGHSH, CDR2 LQKENI. This CDR3 contains 15 residues. The V gene lost 2 bases and the J gene lost 2 bases, with 10 bases spanning the gap. The chain's CDR3 is CASSPEGAAGNTIYF. CDR3 DNA: TGTGCCAGCTCACCAGAGGGTGCCGCTGGAAACACCATATATTTT.

The J gene is TRBJ1-2, the V gene TRBV5-6, with 9 bases aligning to TRBD1. Germline V CDR1 and CDR2: SGHDT, YYEEEE. This CDR3 has 15 amino acids. V shed 6 bases and J 5 bases; nucleotides not matched to a gene: 11. In DNA, the CDR3 is TGTGCCAGCAAAACGTACAGGGGGCCTTGGTATGGCTACACCTTC. Amino acid sequence: CASKTYRGPWYGYTF.